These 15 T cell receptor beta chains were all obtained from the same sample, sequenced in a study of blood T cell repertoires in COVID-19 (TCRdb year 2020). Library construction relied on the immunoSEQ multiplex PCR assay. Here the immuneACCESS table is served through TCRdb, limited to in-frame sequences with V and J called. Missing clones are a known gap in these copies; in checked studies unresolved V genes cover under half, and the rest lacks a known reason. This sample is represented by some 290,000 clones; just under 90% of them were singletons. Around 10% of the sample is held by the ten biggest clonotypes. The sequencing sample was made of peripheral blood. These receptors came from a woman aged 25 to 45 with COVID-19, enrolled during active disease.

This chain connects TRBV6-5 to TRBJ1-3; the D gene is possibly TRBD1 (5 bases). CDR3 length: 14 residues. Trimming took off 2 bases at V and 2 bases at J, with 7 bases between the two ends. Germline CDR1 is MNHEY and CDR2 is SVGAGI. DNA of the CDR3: TGTGCCAGCAGTTACCGGGGGGCTGGAAACACCATATATTTT. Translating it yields CASSYRGAGNTIYF.

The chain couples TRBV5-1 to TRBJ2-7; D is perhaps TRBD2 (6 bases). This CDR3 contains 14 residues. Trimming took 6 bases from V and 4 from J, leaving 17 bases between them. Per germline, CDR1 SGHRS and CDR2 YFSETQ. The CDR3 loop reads CASTPGVNGYEQYF. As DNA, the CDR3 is TGCGCCAGCACCCCGGGGGTAAACGGGTACGAGCAGTACTTC.

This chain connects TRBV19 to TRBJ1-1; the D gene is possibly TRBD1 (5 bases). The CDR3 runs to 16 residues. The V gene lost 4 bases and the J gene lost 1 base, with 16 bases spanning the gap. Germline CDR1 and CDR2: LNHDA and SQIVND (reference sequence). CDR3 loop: CASSTIYARENTEAFF. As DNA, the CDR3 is TGTGCCAGTAGTACAATCTACGCCAGGGAGAACACTGAAGCTTTCTTT.

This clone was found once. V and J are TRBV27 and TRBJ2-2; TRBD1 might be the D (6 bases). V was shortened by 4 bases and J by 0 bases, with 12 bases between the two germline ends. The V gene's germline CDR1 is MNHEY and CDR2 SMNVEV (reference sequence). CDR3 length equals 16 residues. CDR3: CASSSPRGANTGELFF. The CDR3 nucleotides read TGTGCCAGCAGTTCTCCCAGGGGAGCGAACACCGGGGAGCTGTTTTTT.

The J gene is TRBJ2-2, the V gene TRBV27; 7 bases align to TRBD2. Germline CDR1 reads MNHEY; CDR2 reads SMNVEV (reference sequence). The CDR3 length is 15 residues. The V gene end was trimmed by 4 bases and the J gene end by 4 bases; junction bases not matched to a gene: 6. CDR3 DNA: TGTGCCAGCAGTTGGGAGGGGCTGGGCACCGGGGAGCTGTTTTTT. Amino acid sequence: CASSWEGLGTGELFF.

The CDR3, as DNA: TGTGCCAGCAGTTATTTTCTGGGGAGACACACCGGGGAGCTGTTTTTT. Translated: CASSYFLGRHTGELFF. V and J are TRBV6-2 or TRBV6-3 and TRBJ2-2, with D maybe TRBD2 (5 bases). The CDR3 covers 16 residues. V gave up 3 bases and J gave up 3 bases, with 14 bases separating them. CDR1 is MNHEY and CDR2 is SVGEGT in the germline V gene.

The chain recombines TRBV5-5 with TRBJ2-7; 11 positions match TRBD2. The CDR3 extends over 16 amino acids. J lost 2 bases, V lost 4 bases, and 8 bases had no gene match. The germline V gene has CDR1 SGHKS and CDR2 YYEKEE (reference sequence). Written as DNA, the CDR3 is TGTGCCAGCAGCCCGAGGACTAGCGGGCTAACCTACGAGCAGTACTTC. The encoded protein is CASSPRTSGLTYEQYF.

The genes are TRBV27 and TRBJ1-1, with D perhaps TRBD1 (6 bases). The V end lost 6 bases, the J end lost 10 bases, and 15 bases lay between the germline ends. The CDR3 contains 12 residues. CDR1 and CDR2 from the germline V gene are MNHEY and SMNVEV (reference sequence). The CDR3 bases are TGTGCCAGCAGAACCCTAACAGGGTCAGCTTTCTTT. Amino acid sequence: CASRTLTGSAFF.

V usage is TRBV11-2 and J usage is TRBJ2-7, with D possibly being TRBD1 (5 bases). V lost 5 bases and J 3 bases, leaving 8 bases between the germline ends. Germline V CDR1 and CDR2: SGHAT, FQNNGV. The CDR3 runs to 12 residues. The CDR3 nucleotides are TGTGCCAGCAGCCCCACAGGCTACGAGCAGTACTTC. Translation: CASSPTGYEQYF.

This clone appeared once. The CDR3 sequence is CASRTTGGLNNEQFF. Written as DNA, the CDR3 is TGCGCCAGCAGAACGACAGGGGGCCTGAATAATGAGCAGTTCTTC. The rearrangement uses TRBV10-2 and TRBJ2-1, with TRBD1 identical over 10 bases. The germline V gene encodes CDR1 WSHSY and CDR2 SAAADI. The CDR3 covers 15 residues. J was trimmed by 7 bases and V by 6 bases; bases with no gene match: 9.

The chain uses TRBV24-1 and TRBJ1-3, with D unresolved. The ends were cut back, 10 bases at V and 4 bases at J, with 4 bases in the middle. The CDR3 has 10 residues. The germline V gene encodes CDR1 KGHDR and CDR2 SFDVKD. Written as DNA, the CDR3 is TGTGCCACAACAGGAAACACCATATATTTT. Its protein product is CATTGNTIYF.

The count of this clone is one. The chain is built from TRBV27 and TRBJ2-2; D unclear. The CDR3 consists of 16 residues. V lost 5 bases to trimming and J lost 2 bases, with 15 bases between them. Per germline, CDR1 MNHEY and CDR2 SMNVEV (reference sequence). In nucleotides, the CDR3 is TGTGCCAGCAGTCCCCGAAAGCCGAGAAACACCGGGGAGCTGTTTTTT. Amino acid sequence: CASSPRKPRNTGELFF.

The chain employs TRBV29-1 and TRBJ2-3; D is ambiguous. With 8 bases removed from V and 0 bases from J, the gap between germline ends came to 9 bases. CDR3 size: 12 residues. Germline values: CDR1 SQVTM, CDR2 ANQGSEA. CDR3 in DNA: TGCAGCTCTGAGGATAGCACAGATACGCAGTATTTT. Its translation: CSSEDSTDTQYF.

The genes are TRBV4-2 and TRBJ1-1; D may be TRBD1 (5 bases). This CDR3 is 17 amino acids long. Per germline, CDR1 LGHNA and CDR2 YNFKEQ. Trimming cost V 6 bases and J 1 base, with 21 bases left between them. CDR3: CASSYTTPPQGNTEAFF. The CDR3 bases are TGTGCCAGCAGTTATACTACCCCCCCCCAGGGGAACACTGAAGCTTTCTTT.

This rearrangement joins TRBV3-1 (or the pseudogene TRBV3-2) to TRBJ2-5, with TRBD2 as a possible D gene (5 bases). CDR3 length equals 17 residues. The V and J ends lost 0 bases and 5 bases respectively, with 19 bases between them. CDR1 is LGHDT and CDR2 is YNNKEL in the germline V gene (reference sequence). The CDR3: CASSQEVGAEDPETQYF. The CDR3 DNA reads TGTGCCAGCAGCCAAGAAGTGGGAGCGGAGGACCCGGAGACCCAGTACTTC.